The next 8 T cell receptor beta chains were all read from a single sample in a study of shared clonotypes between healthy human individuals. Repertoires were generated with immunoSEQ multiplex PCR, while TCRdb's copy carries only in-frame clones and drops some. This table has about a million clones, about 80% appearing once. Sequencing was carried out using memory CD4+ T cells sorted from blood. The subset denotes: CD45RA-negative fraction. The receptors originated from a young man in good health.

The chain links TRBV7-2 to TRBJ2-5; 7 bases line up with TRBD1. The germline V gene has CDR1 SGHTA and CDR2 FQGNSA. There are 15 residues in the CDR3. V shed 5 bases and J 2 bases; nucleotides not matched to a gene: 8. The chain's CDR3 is CASSPQPGQQETQYF. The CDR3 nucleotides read TGTGCCAGCAGCCCACAACCGGGACAGCAAGAGACCCAGTACTTC.

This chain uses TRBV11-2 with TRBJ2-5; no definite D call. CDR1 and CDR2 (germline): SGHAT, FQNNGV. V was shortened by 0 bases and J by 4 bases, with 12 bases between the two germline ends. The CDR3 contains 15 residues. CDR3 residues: CASSLDNVPGETQYF. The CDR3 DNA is TGTGCCAGCAGCTTAGATAATGTTCCGGGAGAGACCCAGTACTTC.

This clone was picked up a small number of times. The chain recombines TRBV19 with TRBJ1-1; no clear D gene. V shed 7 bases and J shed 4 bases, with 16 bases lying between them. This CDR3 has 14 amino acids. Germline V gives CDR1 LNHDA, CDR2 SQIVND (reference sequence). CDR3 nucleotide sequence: TGTGCCAGTACCGAAAGAGGGCTGACCACTGAAGCTTTCTTT. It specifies CASTERGLTTEAFF. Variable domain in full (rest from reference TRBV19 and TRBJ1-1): DGGITQSPKYLFRKEGQNVTLSCEQNLNHDAMYWYRQDPGQGLRLIYYSQIVNDFQKGDIAEGYSVSREKKESFPLTVTSAQKNPTAFYLCASTERGLTTEAFFGQGTRLTVV.

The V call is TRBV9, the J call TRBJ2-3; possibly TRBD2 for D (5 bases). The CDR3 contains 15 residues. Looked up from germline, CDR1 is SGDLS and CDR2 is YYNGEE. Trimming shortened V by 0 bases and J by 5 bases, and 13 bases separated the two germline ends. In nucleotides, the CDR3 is TGTGCCAGCAGCGTAGTGGTGGGAGCGGTAGATACGCAGTATTTT. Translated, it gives CASSVVVGAVDTQYF.

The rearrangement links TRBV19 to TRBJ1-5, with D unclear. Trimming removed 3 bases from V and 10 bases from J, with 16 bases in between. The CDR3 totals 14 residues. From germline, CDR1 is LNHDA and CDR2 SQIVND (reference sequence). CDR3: CASSIADGVGPQHF. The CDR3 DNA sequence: TGTGCCAGTAGTATTGCGGATGGGGTCGGACCCCAGCATTTT.

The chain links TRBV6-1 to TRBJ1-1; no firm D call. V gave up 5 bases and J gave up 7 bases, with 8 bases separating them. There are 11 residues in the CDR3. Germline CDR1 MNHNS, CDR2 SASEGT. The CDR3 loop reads CASSFQIEAFF. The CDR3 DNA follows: TGTGCCAGCAGTTTCCAGATTGAAGCTTTCTTT.

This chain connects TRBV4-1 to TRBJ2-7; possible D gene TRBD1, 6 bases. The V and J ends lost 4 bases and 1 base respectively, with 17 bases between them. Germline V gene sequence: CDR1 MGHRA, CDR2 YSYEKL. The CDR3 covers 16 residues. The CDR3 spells CASSPSGTSTSYEQYF. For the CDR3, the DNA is TGCGCCAGCAGCCCGTCTGGGACAAGTACTTCCTACGAGCAGTACTTC.

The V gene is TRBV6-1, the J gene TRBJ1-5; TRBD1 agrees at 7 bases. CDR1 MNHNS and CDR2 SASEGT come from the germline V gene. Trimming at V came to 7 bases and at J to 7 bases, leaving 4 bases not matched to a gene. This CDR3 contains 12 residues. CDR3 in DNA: TGTGCCAGCACGAACAGGGGACAGCCCCAGCATTTT. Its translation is CASTNRGQPQHF.